These 27 T cell receptor beta chains were sequenced from one sample in a study of post-analysis software for immune sequencing data. Study conclusions and caveats: Patients carried a handful of TRBV segments more frequently than controls did, and TRBV5-6, TRBV5-1 and TRBV20-1 were among them.

These receptors are not linked to any known antigen. Unique-molecular-identifier-tagged TCR beta cDNA libraries were used. TCRdb re-called the PCR reads through MiXCR, storing one row per CDR3 protein. The repertoire has approximately 630,000 distinct CDR3 sequences, approximately 60% of them found once; the top ten carry about 11%. Sequencing used blood. The receptors originated from a girl aged 2-15 years with multiple sclerosis.

The J gene is TRBJ2-7, the V gene TRBV4-1; D is undetermined. Trimming stripped 0 bases from V and 2 bases from J, with 14 bases between. In germline, CDR1 is MGHRA, CDR2 YSYEKL. The CDR3 runs to 16 residues. The DNA of the CDR3 is TGCGCCAGCAGCCAAGAAGTGTGGGTCAGAACCTACGAGCAGTACTTC. This codes for CASSQEVWVRTYEQYF.

The rearrangement links TRBV20-1 to TRBJ2-7; TRBD2 might be the D (6 bases). V dropped 3 bases and J dropped 2 bases, with 14 bases sitting between them. This CDR3 is built from 14 residues. Per germline, CDR1 DFQATT and CDR2 SNEGSKA (reference sequence). This CDR3 is CSASAERAAYEQYF. CDR3 DNA sequence: TGCAGTGCTAGCGCCGAGCGGGCGGCCTACGAGCAGTACTTC.

The V and J genes are TRBV25-1 and TRBJ2-1; no firm D call. This CDR3 has 14 amino acids. Germline V gene lookup returns CDR1 MGHDK and CDR2 SYGVNS. The V end lost 3 bases, the J end lost 6 bases, and 12 bases lay between the germline ends. The CDR3 loop reads CASSEKVLFNEQFF. CDR3 nucleotide sequence: TGTGCCAGCAGTGAGAAGGTACTGTTCAATGAGCAGTTCTTC.

V usage is TRBV7-6 and J usage is TRBJ2-3; D gene unclear. The ends were cut back, 5 bases at V and 6 bases at J, with 15 bases in the middle. The length of the CDR3 is 14 residues. CDR1 is SGHVS, CDR2 FNYEAQ, per germline. In DNA, the CDR3 is TGTGCCAGCAGCGCTCGCCTGGAGAGGGATACGCAGTATTTT. Residues: CASSARLERDTQYF.

The V call is TRBV11-2, the J call TRBJ2-5; perhaps TRBD2 as D (6 bases). Trimming took 5 bases from V and 2 from J, leaving 15 bases between them. The CDR3 length is 15 residues. CDR1 and CDR2 (germline): SGHAT, FQNNGV. The CDR3: CASSRTRGGQETQYF. CDR3 nucleotides: TGTGCCAGCAGCCGGACCCGAGGAGGGCAAGAGACCCAGTACTTC.

The V gene is TRBV2, the J gene TRBJ2-3; D is unresolved. Per the germline V gene, CDR1 is SNHLY and CDR2 is FYNNEI. The CDR3 consists of 14 residues. Trimming stripped 3 bases from V and 6 bases from J, with 13 bases between. CDR3 loop: CASSEVPASDTQYF. CDR3 coding DNA: TGTGCCAGCAGTGAGGTTCCGGCGAGCGATACGCAGTATTTT.

The chain couples TRBV2 to TRBJ1-5; TRBD1 aligns across 8 bases. The trim removed 9 bases at V and 3 bases at J, leaving 4 bases unmatched. The length of the CDR3 is 13 residues. Germline loops: CDR1 SNHLY, CDR2 FYNNEI. The CDR3, as DNA: TGTGCCAGTACAGGGGGGCTCAATCAGCCCCAGCATTTT. Amino acids: CASTGGLNQPQHF.

The rearrangement joins TRBV14 to TRBJ1-4, with D possibly being TRBD1 (5 bases). The germline V and J ends were trimmed by 1 base and 10 bases, with 13 bases remaining between them. The germline V gene encodes CDR1 SGHDN and CDR2 FVKESK. The length of the CDR3 is 14 residues. The CDR3 loop reads CASSQGRGGGKLFF. The CDR3 DNA sequence: TGTGCCAGCAGCCAAGGACGAGGCGGGGGAAAACTGTTTTTT.

The chain has TRBV4-2 and TRBJ2-4; TRBD2 aligns across 10 bases. The CDR3 spans 16 residues. Germline values: CDR1 LGHNA, CDR2 YNFKEQ. V was clipped by 1 base and J by 7 bases; unmatched bases: 7. In DNA, the CDR3 is TGTGCCAGCAGCCAAGGGCCTAGCGGGGGACCTAACATTCAGTACTTC. It is translated as CASSQGPSGGPNIQYF.

The CDR3 DNA reads as TGCGCCAGCAGCCCAGGGGGCCTGGAAGCTTTCTTT. Encoded protein: CASSPGGLEAFF. The V call is TRBV5-1, the J call TRBJ1-1, with TRBD1 identical over 8 bases. Germline lookup yields CDR1 SGHRS and CDR2 YFSETQ. The ends lost 4 bases at V and 8 bases at J; junction bases unmatched: 4. The length of the CDR3 is 12 residues.

The chain carries TRBV7-2 and TRBJ2-1; 10 bases are shared with TRBD2. The CDR3 is made up of 19 amino acids. The trim removed 6 bases at V and 9 bases at J, leaving 23 bases unmatched. Germline-derived CDR1 and CDR2 are SGHTA and FQGNSA. CDR3 in amino acids: CASSEMGPSGGKPGGEQFF. CDR3 DNA: TGTGCCAGCAGTGAAATGGGTCCTAGCGGGGGAAAGCCCGGGGGTGAGCAGTTCTTC.

V is TRBV3-1 and J is TRBJ1-5; D unclear. Trimming pared 2 bases from V and 3 bases from J, leaving 5 bases between. Germline CDR1 LGHDT, CDR2 YNNKEL (reference sequence). The CDR3 contains 13 residues. In DNA, the CDR3 is TGTGCCAGCAGCCAACAGACCAATCAGCCCCAGCATTTT. Protein: CASSQQTNQPQHF.

This clonotype was seen just once. The CDR3, as DNA: TGTGCCAGCTCACCAGCAGGGACGGAGACCCAGTACTTC. It is translated as CASSPAGTETQYF. The chain uses TRBV18 and TRBJ2-5; D is tentatively TRBD1 or TRBD2 (5 bases each). CDR3 length equals 13 residues. The germline CDR1 and CDR2 sequences are KGHSH and LQKENI. V dropped 2 bases and J dropped 5 bases, with 9 bases sitting between them.

This chain joins TRBV6-5 and TRBJ2-1; D may be TRBD1 or TRBD2 (5 bases each). Germline V gene sequence: CDR1 MNHEY, CDR2 SVGAGI. The CDR3 is 14 amino acids. V was pared by 0 bases and J by 5 bases, with 8 bases between. Written as DNA, the CDR3 is TGTGCCAGCAGTTACTCGGGGGAGCACAATGAGCAGTTCTTC. Its translation is CASSYSGEHNEQFF.

This clonotype was counted a few times. J is TRBJ2-5 and V is TRBV10-3, with a weak D call TRBD2 (6 bases). The CDR3 length is 12 residues. Germline V gene sequence: CDR1 ENHRY, CDR2 SYGVKD. With 8 bases removed from V and 5 bases from J, the gap between germline ends came to 12 bases. The CDR3 coding sequence is TGTGCCATCGGCGTCCGGGGGGAGACCCAGTACTTC. This gives the protein CAIGVRGETQYF.

This clonotype was seen more than once but under ten times. The chain couples TRBV28 to TRBJ2-3, with D unclear. Between the trimmed V and J ends, which lost 6 bases and 3 bases, there was a span of 13 bases. The germline CDR1 and CDR2 sequences are MDHEN and SYDVKM. The CDR3 length is 14 residues. DNA of the CDR3: TGTGCCAGCAGATTGACCACAGCTACAGATACGCAGTATTTT. It translates to CASRLTTATDTQYF. The full variable domain, in which reference TRBV28 and TRBJ2-3 provide the parts outside the CDR3, is DVKVTQSSRYLVKRTGEKVFLECVQDMDHENMFWYRQDPGLGLRLIYFSYDVKMKEKGDIPEGYSVSREKKERFSLILESASTNQTSMYLCASRLTTATDTQYFGPGTRLTVL.

The chain joins TRBV6-2 or TRBV6-3 to TRBJ2-4, with D perhaps TRBD1 or TRBD2 (5 bases each). V lost 6 bases, J lost 8 bases, and 20 bases lay in between. The CDR3 is made up of 15 amino acids. The germline CDR1 and CDR2 sequences are MNHEY and SVGEGT. The chain's CDR3 is CASSRDPTDQDIQYF. Written as DNA, the CDR3 is TGTGCCAGCAGCAGGGACCCGACAGATCAAGACATTCAGTACTTC.

This clonotype was seen a few times. The rearrangement uses TRBV29-1 and TRBJ1-1; unclear D gene. The CDR3 spans 10 residues. V gave up 8 bases and J gave up 8 bases, with 12 bases separating them. Germline-derived CDR1 and CDR2 are SQVTM and ANQGSEA. The CDR3 loop is CSSGGREAFF. CDR3 bases: TGCAGCTCCGGAGGGCGGGAAGCTTTCTTT.

The chain combines TRBV4-3 with TRBJ2-6; D tentatively fits TRBD1 or TRBD2 (5 bases each). The V gene's germline CDR1 is LGHNA and CDR2 YSLEER. This CDR3 has 15 residues. Trimming cost V 5 bases and J 1 base, with 9 bases left between them. The CDR3 nucleotides are TGCGCCAGCAGCACTGGGGGTTCTGGGGCCAACGTCCTGACTTTC. As protein: CASSTGGSGANVLTF.

The chain recombines TRBV2 with TRBJ1-2, with D maybe TRBD1 (6 bases). Looked up from germline, CDR1 is SNHLY and CDR2 is FYNNEI. The ends were cut back, 3 bases at V and 7 bases at J, with 15 bases in the middle. The CDR3 length is 14 residues. The CDR3 DNA is TGTGCCAGCAGTGACAGGGACACGGAGTTTGGCTACACCTTC. Encoded protein: CASSDRDTEFGYTF.

This clonotype was seen a single time. The chain is built from TRBV6-2 or TRBV6-3 and TRBJ2-7; TRBD1 matches at 9 bases. Germline values: CDR1 MNHEY, CDR2 SVGEGT. The ends lost 8 bases at V and 12 bases at J; junction bases unmatched: 17. The CDR3 consists of 14 residues. DNA of the CDR3: TGTGCCAGCCTGGCCGGGACAGGGAGTTTGATTCTGTACTTC. Residues: CASLAGTGSLILYF.

This clonotype was counted a few times. The rearrangement joins TRBV6-1 to TRBJ2-7; D is uncertain. This CDR3 spans 15 amino acids. Trimming took 0 bases from V and 6 from J, leaving 15 bases between them. Germline-derived CDR1 and CDR2 are MNHNS and SASEGT. The CDR3 bases are TGTGCCAGCAGTGAAGCCGACGGAGCCCCGGTCGAGCAGTACTTC. Translating gives CASSEADGAPVEQYF.

There are a few counts of this clonotype. The chain joins TRBV29-1 to TRBJ2-7, with TRBD1 identical over 7 bases. The CDR3 is 13 amino acids. Germline values: CDR1 SQVTM, CDR2 ANQGSEA. CDR3 sequence reads: CNVPTGTINEQYF. CDR3 nucleotides: TGCAACGTGCCGACAGGGACAATAAACGAGCAGTACTTC.

The sample holds one count of this clonotype. The V call is TRBV6-4, the J call TRBJ2-3; 10 positions agree with TRBD1. Germline CDR1 reads MRHNA; CDR2 reads SNTAGT. Trimming cost V 0 bases and J 1 base; bases outside gene matches: 1. This CDR3 has 16 amino acids. The CDR3 is CASSDSTGGGTDTQYF. The CDR3 DNA reads TGTGCCAGCAGTGACTCGACAGGGGGCGGCACAGATACGCAGTATTTT.

In this sample, this clonotype turned up a few times. V usage is TRBV6-2 or TRBV6-3 and J usage is TRBJ2-1, with D perhaps TRBD2 (5 bases). The CDR3 contains 15 residues. Trimming removed 5 bases at V and 6 bases at J, with 17 bases between. Germline lookup yields CDR1 MNHEY and CDR2 SVGEGT. In nucleotides, the CDR3 is TGTGCCAGCAGTACCCCGGGGTTTCGTTCCAATGAGCAGTTCTTC. This encodes CASSTPGFRSNEQFF.

This clonotype has more than one count but fewer than ten. The V gene is TRBV10-3, the J gene TRBJ2-3; 7 bases match TRBD1. CDR1 and CDR2 from the germline V gene are ENHRY and SYGVKD. The trim removed 6 bases at V and 2 bases at J, leaving 5 bases unmatched. CDR3 length equals 14 residues. CDR3 in DNA: TGTGCCATCAGAGTTACAGGGGTCACAGATACGCAGTATTTT. This gives the protein CAIRVTGVTDTQYF.

The chain is built from TRBV24-1 and TRBJ2-3, with a weak D call TRBD1 (5 bases). Germline V gene data show CDR1 as KGHDR and CDR2 as SFDVKD. The CDR3 is 15 amino acids. V lost 3 bases and J 6 bases, leaving 15 bases between the germline ends. For the CDR3, the DNA is TGTGCCACCAGTGATCTTGGGGCCATGCACGATACGCAGTATTTT. Residues: CATSDLGAMHDTQYF.